This T cell receptor (beta chain) is from a study of type 1 regulatory T cells. Across the whole study: An in vitro protocol generated T-allo10, a Tr1-enriched, alloantigen-specific CD4 T cell product. The study, taken as a whole, reports: Type 1 regulatory T cells had a more restricted TCR repertoire than non-type 1 regulatory T cells.

The CDR3 has 13 residues. Germline V lookup: CDR1 LGHDT, CDR2 YNNKEL (reference sequence). V lost 1 base and J 11 bases, leaving 9 bases between the germline ends. As for this clonotype: Antigen specificity is unknown.

TCRdb called the reads again in MiXCR, with one record for every CDR3 protein. The profile shows tens of thousands of distinct CDR3 sequences, less than 25% of them singletons. The clonotype originates from a human donor in good health. The gene calls are TRBV3-1 and TRBJ1-6; D call uncertain. The sequencing sample was made of cultured type 1 regulatory T (Tr1) cells, either the whole culture or a sorted fraction (not recorded which). The CDR3 sequence: CASSQVGGAPLHF. The CDR3 coding sequence is TGTGCCAGCAGCCAAGTCGGAGGCGCACCCCTCCACTTT.